These 6 T cell receptor beta chains originate from one sample sequenced in a study of T-cell memory formation after mild COVID-19. MiXCR, run by TCRdb on the 5' RACE reads, gives a single entry per CDR3 protein. The profile shows a few hundred thousand distinct CDR3 sequences, roughly 21% of them singletons. Sequencing was carried out using PBMCs or a T cell subset sorted from them (not recorded which). The receptor set was obtained from a man aged 18 to 35 who had mild COVID-19 (a few samples of this study predate the infection). Cell type and time point are not known.

This clonotype has more than one count but fewer than ten. The chain carries TRBV20-1 and TRBJ2-7; D ambiguous. Trimming pared 3 bases from V and 0 bases from J, leaving 12 bases between. The CDR3 is made up of 14 amino acids. Germline V gene lookup returns CDR1 DFQATT and CDR2 SNEGSKA (reference sequence). In DNA, the CDR3 is TGCAGTGCTAGGTCCCAGGCTTCCTCCTACGAGCAGTACTTC. Translation: CSARSQASSYEQYF.

The chain joins TRBV20-1 to TRBJ1-5, with TRBD1 as a possible D gene (5 bases). Trimming pared 6 bases from V and 0 bases from J, leaving 15 bases between. Germline V gives CDR1 DFQATT, CDR2 SNEGSKA (reference sequence). The CDR3 is made up of 15 amino acids. The CDR3 DNA follows: TGCAGTGCATACGAATTAAGGGGTAGCAATCAGCCCCAGCATTTT. This encodes CSAYELRGSNQPQHF.

The table lists this clonotype with a few counts. The chain carries TRBV20-1 and TRBJ2-5; tentatively, D is TRBD1 or TRBD2 (6 bases each). CDR1 and CDR2 (germline): DFQATT, SNEGSKA (reference sequence). The V end lost 0 bases, the J end lost 1 base, and 9 bases lay between the germline ends. The CDR3 has 14 amino acids. The CDR3 protein is CSARDGGFQETQYF. DNA for the CDR3: TGCAGTGCTAGAGACGGGGGCTTCCAAGAGACCCAGTACTTC.

The rearrangement uses TRBV5-4 and TRBJ2-3; D is undetermined. Trimming removed 0 bases at V and 3 bases at J, with 11 bases between. Germline V gene data show CDR1 as SGHNT and CDR2 as YYREEE (reference sequence). The CDR3 spans 15 residues. The CDR3 spells CASSLASGSTDTQYF. DNA for the CDR3: TGTGCCAGCAGCTTGGCCTCGGGCAGTACAGATACGCAGTATTTT.

This chain links TRBV5-1 with TRBJ1-2; TRBD1 agrees at 9 bases. CDR1 is SGHRS, CDR2 YFSETQ, per germline. CDR3 length: 13 residues. The trim removed 4 bases at V and 8 bases at J, leaving 6 bases unmatched. CDR3 sequence (DNA): TGCGCCAGCAGCCGGGACAGGGTTGTAGGCTACACCTTC. Protein sequence: CASSRDRVVGYTF.

This clonotype was seen a handful of times. The rearrangement links TRBV20-1 to TRBJ1-2; D call uncertain. The CDR3 is made up of 12 amino acids. Trimming took off 6 bases at V and 3 bases at J, with 11 bases between the two ends. From germline, CDR1 is DFQATT and CDR2 SNEGSKA (reference sequence). CDR3 sequence: CSAIGLHYGYTF. In DNA, the CDR3 is TGCAGTGCCATTGGACTCCACTATGGCTACACCTTC.